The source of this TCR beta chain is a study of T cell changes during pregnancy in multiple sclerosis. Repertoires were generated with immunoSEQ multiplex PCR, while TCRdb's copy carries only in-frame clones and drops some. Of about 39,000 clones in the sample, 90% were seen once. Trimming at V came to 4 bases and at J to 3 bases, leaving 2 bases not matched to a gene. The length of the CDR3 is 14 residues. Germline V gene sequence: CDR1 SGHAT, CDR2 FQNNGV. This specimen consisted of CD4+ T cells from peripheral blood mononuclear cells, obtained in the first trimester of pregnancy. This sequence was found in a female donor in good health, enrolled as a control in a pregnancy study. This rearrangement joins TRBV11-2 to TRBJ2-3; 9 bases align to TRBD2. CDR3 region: CASSSSGATDTQYF. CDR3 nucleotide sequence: TGTGCCAGCAGCTCTAGCGGGGCTACAGATACGCAGTATTTT.